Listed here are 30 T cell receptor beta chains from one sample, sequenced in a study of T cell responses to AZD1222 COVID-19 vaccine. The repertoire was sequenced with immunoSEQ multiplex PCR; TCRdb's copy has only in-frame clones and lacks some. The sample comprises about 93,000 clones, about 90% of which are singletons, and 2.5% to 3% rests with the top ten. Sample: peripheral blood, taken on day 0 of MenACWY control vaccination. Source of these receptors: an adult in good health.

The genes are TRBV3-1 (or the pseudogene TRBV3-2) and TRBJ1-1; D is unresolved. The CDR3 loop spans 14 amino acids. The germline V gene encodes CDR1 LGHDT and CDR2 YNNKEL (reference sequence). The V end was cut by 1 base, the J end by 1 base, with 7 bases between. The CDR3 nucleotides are TGTGCCAGCAGCCAAGTATCAGGGAACACTGAAGCTTTCTTT. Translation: CASSQVSGNTEAFF.

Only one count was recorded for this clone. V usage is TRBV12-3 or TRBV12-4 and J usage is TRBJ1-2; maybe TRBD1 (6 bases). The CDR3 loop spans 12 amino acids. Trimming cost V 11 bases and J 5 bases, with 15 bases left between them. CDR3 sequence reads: CAVQRTAYGYTF. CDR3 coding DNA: TGTGCCGTCCAGAGGACAGCGTATGGCTACACCTTC.

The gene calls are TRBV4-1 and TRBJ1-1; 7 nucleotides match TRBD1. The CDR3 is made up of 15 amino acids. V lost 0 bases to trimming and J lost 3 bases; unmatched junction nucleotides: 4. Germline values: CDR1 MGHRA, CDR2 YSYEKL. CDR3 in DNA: TGCGCCAGCAGCCAAGAAGGCAGGGGGGACACTGAAGCTTTCTTT. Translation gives CASSQEGRGDTEAFF.

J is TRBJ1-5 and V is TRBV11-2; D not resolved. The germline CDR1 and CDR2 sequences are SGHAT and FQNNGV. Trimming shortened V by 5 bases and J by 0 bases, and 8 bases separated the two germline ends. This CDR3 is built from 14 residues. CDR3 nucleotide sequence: TGTGCCAGCAGCCGGACGGATAGCAATCAGCCCCAGCATTTT. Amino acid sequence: CASSRTDSNQPQHF.

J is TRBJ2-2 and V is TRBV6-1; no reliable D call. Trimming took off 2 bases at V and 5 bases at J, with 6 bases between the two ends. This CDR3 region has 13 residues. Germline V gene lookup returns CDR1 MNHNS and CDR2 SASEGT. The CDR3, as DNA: TGTGCCAGCAGTGAAACTGGAACCGGGGAGCTGTTTTTT. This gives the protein CASSETGTGELFF.

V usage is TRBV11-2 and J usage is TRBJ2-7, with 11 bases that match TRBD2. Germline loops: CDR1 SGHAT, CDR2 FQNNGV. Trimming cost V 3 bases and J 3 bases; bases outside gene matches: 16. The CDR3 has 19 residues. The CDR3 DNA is TGTGCCAGCAGCTTCCCTGGACTAGCGGGTCATCAGAGGGGCTACGAGCAGTACTTC. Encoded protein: CASSFPGLAGHQRGYEQYF.

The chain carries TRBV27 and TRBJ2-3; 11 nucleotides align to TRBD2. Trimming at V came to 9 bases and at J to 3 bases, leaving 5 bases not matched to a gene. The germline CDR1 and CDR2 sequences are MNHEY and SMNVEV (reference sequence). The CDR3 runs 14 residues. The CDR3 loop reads CASSGTSGTDTQYF. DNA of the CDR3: TGTGCCAGTTCCGGGACTAGCGGAACAGATACGCAGTATTTT.

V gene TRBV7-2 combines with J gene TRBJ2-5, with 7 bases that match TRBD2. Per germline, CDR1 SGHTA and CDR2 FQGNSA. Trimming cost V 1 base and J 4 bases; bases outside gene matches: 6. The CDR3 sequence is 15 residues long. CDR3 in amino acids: CASSLDPGRGETQYF. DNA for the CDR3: TGTGCCAGCAGCTTAGATCCAGGGAGGGGAGAGACCCAGTACTTC.

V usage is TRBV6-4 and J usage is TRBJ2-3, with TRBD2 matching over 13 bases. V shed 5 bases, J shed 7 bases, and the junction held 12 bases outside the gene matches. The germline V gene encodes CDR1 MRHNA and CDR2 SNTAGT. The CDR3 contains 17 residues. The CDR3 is CASSLMPTSGGSYTQYF. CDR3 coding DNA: TGTGCCAGCAGTCTCATGCCGACTAGCGGGGGGAGTTATACGCAGTATTTT.

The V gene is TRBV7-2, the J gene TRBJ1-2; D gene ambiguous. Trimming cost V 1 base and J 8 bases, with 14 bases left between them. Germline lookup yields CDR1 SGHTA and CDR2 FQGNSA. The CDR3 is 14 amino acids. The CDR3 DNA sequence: TGTGCCAGCAGCTTAGGTGGCGGGTTAGTGGGCTACACCTTC. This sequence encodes CASSLGGGLVGYTF.

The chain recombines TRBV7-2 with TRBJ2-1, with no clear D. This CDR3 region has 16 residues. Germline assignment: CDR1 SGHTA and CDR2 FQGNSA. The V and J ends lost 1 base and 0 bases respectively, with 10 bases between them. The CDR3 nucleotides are TGTGCCAGCAGCTTAGAGGCGGTTAGCTCCTACAATGAGCAGTTCTTC. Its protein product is CASSLEAVSSYNEQFF.

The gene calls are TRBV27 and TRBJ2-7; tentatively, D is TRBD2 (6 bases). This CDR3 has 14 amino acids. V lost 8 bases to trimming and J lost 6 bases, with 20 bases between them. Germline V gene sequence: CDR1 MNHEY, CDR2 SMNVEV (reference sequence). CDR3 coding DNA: TGTGCCAGCGGGAGGACGGGACTTGGTGCCGAGCAGTACTTC. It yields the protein CASGRTGLGAEQYF.

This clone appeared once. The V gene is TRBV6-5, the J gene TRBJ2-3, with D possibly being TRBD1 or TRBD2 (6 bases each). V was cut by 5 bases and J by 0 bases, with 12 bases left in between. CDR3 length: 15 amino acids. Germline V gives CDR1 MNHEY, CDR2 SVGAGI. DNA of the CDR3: TGTGCCAGCAGTCCGGGGGCGTGGAGCACAGATACGCAGTATTTT. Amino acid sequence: CASSPGAWSTDTQYF.

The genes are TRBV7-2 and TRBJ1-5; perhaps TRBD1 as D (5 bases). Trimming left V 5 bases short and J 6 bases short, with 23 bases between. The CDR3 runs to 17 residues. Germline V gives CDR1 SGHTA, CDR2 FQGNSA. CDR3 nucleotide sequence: TGTGCCAGCAGCACGGGGAGGGGAGGGTCGCACGGTCAGCCCCAGCATTTT. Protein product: CASSTGRGGSHGQPQHF.

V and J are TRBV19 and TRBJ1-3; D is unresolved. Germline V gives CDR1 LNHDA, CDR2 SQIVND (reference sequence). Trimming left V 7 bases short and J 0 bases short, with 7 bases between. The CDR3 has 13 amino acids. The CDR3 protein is CASNFNSGNTIYF. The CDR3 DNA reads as TGTGCCAGTAACTTCAACTCTGGAAACACCATATATTTT.

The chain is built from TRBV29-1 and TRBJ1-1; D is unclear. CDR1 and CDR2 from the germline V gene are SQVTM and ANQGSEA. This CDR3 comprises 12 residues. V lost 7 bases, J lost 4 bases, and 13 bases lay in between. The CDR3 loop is CSAGGSGTEAFF. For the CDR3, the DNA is TGCAGCGCTGGAGGCAGTGGCACTGAAGCTTTCTTT.

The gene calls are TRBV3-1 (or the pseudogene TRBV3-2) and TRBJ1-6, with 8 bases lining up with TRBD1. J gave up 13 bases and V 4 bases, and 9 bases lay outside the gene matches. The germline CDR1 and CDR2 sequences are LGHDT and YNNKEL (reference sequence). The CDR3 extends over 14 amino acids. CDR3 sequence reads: CASSLGQGVIPLHF. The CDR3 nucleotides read TGTGCCAGCAGCCTCGGACAGGGCGTGATCCCCCTCCACTTT.

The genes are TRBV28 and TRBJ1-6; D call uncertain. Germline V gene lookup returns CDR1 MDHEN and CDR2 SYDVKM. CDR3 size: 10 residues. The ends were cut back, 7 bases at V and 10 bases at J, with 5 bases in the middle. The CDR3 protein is CASINSPLHF. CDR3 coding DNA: TGTGCCAGCATAAACTCACCCCTCCACTTT.

CDR3 bases: TGTGCCAGCAGTTTATATTTCGGGGCGTTCTCTGGCTACACCTTC. Its translation: CASSLYFGAFSGYTF. The genes are TRBV27 and TRBJ1-2; D is possibly TRBD1 (5 bases). The CDR3 has 15 amino acids. The germline V and J ends were trimmed by 1 base and 7 bases, with 16 bases remaining between them. CDR1 and CDR2 (germline): MNHEY, SMNVEV (reference sequence).

The CDR3 nucleotides read TGCGCCAGCAGCCATCAGGGCGAGAACACTGAAGCTTTCTTT. Its translation: CASSHQGENTEAFF. The rearrangement uses TRBV4-3 and TRBJ1-1, with a possible D match to TRBD1 (5 bases). V lost 3 bases to trimming and J lost 1 base, with 9 bases between them. Looked up from germline, CDR1 is LGHNA and CDR2 is YSLEER. The CDR3 is 14 residues long.

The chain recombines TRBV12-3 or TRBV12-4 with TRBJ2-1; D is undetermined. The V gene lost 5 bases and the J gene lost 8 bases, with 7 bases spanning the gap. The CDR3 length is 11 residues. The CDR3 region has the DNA TGTGCCAGCAGTCGACTGGATGAGCAGTTCTTC. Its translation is CASSRLDEQFF.

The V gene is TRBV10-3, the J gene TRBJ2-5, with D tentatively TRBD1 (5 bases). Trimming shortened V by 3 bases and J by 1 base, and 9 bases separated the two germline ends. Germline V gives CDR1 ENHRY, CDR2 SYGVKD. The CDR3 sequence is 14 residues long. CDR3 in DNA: TGTGCCATCAGTGAAAGGGGCCTCCAAGAGACCCAGTACTTC. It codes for CAISERGLQETQYF.

The CDR3 region has the DNA TGTGCCAGCAGTTACTCCGGGACTAGTACCCCCGAGCAGTACTTC. This translates into CASSYSGTSTPEQYF. The chain recombines TRBV6-6 with TRBJ2-7; 8 bases map to TRBD2. Germline-derived CDR1 and CDR2 are MNHNY and SVGAGI (reference sequence). The ends lost 0 bases at V and 6 bases at J; junction bases unmatched: 7. The CDR3 has 15 amino acids.

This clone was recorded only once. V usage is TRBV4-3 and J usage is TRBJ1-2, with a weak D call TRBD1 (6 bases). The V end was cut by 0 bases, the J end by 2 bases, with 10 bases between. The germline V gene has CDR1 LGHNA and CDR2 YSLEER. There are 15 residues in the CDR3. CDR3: CASSQDLQGNYGYTF. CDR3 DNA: TGCGCCAGCAGCCAAGATCTGCAGGGGAACTATGGCTACACCTTC.

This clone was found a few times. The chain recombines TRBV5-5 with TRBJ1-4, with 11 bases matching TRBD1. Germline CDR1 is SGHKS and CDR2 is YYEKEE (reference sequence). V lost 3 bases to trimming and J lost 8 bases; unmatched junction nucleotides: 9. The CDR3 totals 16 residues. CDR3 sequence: CASSYRTGGAMEKLFF. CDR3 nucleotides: TGTGCCAGCAGCTACCGGACAGGGGGCGCAATGGAAAAACTGTTTTTT.

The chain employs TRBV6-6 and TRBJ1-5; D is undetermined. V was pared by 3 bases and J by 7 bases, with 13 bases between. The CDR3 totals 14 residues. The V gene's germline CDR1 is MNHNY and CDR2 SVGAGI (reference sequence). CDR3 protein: CASSYFTASQPQHF. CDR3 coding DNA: TGTGCCAGCAGTTATTTTACAGCGAGCCAGCCCCAGCATTTT.

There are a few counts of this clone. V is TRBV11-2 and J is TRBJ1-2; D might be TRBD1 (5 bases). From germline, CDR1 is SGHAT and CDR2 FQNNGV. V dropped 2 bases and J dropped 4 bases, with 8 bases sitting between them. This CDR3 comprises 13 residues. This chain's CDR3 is CASSLNGGYGYTF. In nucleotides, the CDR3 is TGTGCCAGCAGCTTAAATGGGGGCTATGGCTACACCTTC.

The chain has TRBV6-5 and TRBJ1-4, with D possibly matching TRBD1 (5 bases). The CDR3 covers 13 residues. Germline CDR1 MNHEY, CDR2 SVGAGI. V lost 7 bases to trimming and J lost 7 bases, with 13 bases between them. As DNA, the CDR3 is TGTGCCAGCAAGCAGGGTGCCGGTGAAAAACTGTTTTTT. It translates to CASKQGAGEKLFF.

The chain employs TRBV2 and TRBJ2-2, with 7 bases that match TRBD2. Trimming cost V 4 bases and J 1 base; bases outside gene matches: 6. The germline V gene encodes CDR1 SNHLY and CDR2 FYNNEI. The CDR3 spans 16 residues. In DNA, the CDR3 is TGTGCCAGCAGTGTTGTTAGCGGGCGGAACACCGGGGAGCTGTTTTTT. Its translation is CASSVVSGRNTGELFF.

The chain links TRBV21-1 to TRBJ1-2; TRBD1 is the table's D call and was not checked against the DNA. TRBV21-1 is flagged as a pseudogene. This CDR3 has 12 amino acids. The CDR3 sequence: CASSNSGYGYTF. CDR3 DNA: TGTGCCAGCAGCAATTCAGGATATGGCTACACCTTC.